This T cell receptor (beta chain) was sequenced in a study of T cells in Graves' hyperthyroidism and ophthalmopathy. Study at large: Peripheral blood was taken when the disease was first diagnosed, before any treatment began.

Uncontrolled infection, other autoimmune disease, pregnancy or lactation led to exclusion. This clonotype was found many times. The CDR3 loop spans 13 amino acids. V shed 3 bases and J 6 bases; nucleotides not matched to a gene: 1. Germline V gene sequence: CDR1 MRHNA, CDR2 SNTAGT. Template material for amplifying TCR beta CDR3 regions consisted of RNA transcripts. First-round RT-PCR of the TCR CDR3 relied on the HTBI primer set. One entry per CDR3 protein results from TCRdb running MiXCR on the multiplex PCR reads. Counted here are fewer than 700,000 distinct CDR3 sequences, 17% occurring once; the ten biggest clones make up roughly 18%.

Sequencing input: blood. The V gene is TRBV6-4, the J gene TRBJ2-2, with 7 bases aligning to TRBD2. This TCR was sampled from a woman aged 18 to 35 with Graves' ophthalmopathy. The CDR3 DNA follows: TGTGCCAGCAGTGATGGGGGGGCCGGGGAGCTGTTTTTT. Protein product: CASSDGGAGELFF.